This T cell receptor (beta chain) was recovered during a study of blood T cell repertoires in COVID-19. Study context: Sources were T cells, B-cell-depleted T cells, or PBMCs; the material itself was cDNA or gDNA.

The CDR3 covers 13 residues. V was trimmed by 7 bases and J by 3 bases, leaving 9 bases between them. Germline V CDR1 and CDR2: SGHTA, FQGNSA. The sample holds a few counts of this clone. The data were produced by immunoSEQ multiplex PCR, yet TCRdb's version contains in-frame clones alone and is incomplete. The sample includes 390,000 or so clones, 83% of them seen just once. The specimen sequenced was PBMCs or T cells enriched from blood (not recorded which). The V gene is TRBV7-2, the J gene TRBJ2-2, with D perhaps matching TRBD1 (5 bases). This clonotype was obtained from a woman between 45 and 65 years old who had recovered from COVID-19. The CDR3 sequence is CASTQGYTGELFF. The CDR3 region has the DNA TGTGCCAGCACCCAGGGTTACACCGGGGAGCTGTTTTTT. Complete variable domain (other parts from reference TRBV7-2 and TRBJ2-2): GAGVSQSPSNKVTEKGKDVELRCDPISGHTALYWYRQSLGQGLEFLIYFQGNSAPDKSGLPSDRFSAERTGGSVSTLTIQRTQQEDSAVYLCASTQGYTGELFFGEGSRLTVL.